This TCR beta chain was documented in a study of blood T cell repertoires in COVID-19. This clone has just one count. Deletions cut 5 bases from V and 7 bases from J, with 14 bases between. The CDR3 covers 14 residues. Germline loops: CDR1 MNHEY, CDR2 SVGAGI. Per the study methods: Amplification with reference gene primers provided the estimates of nucleated cell counts. Sequencing was performed with immunoSEQ multiplex PCR; in TCRdb, only in-frame clones are kept and a portion is missing. V, J and clone size are those of that table, while D and trimming were read from the DNA. The sample holds approximately 450,000 clones, about 89% seen once.

The sequenced sample was peripheral blood. The gene calls are TRBV6-5 and TRBJ2-2, with D maybe TRBD2 (5 bases). This receptor was obtained from a woman in her thirties with acute or convalescent COVID-19. CDR3 DNA: TGTGCCAGCAGTATATCCGGAGGTGGCGGGGAGCTGTTTTTT. Protein product: CASSISGGGGELFF.